This T cell receptor beta chain was captured by sequencing in a study of T cells in Graves' hyperthyroidism and ophthalmopathy. This CDR3 contains 15 residues. Trimming cost V 6 bases and J 0 bases, with 13 bases left between them. Germline-derived CDR1 and CDR2 are WNHNN and SYGVQD (reference sequence). Researchers amplified the TCR beta CDR3 regions from RNA transcripts. The HTBI primer set served for first-round RT-PCR of the TCR CDR3. TCRdb recomputed calls from the multiplex PCR reads with MiXCR, one row per CDR3 protein. This table has approximately 400,000 distinct CDR3 sequences, about 15% appearing once.

This rearrangement joins TRBV10-1 to TRBJ2-3; D is possibly TRBD1 (6 bases). Sequences were obtained from blood. The clonotype was recovered from a young woman with Graves' hyperthyroidism. CDR3 region: CASRAGTSSTDTQYF. In DNA, the CDR3 is TGCGCCAGCAGAGCCGGGACATCTAGCACAGATACGCAGTATTTT.